This T cell receptor beta chain originates from a study of response to subunit inactivated influenza vaccine. Study findings and constraints: With each seasonal influenza vaccination, the authors suggested, few new T cells are recruited.

The germline V and J ends were trimmed by 1 base and 4 bases, with 10 bases remaining between them. The CDR3 length is 14 residues. Germline-derived CDR1 and CDR2 are SGHRS and YFSETQ. TCRdb fed the RT-PCR reads into MiXCR, producing one record per CDR3 protein. Of about 800,000 distinct CDR3 sequences in the sample, 21% are singletons; the top ten hold roughly 10%. This clonotype was seen more than once but under ten times. The target antigen is unknown. The clonotype originates from a man in his forties or fifties who received an inactivated influenza vaccine. The sequencing used PBMCs from blood, collected 5 to 6 days after vaccination. The chain links TRBV5-1 to TRBJ2-3; D may be TRBD2 (5 bases). The CDR3, as DNA: TGCGCCAGCAGCTTGTGGGGAGATGCAGATACGCAGTATTTT. Its protein product is CASSLWGDADTQYF.